This T cell receptor beta chain was retrieved from a study of regulatory T cells in long-lasting Graves disease. Findings and limits, study-wide: Patients with persistent disease showed a bias toward TRBV28, TRBJ1-2 and TRBJ2-5.

With iRepertoire HTBI primers and Arm-PCR of CDR3 regions, TCR beta libraries were built. Using its own MiXCR run on the multiplex PCR reads, TCRdb lists one record per CDR3 protein. The sample records roughly 510,000 distinct CDR3 sequences, about 15% being singletons. The sample's time point: newly diagnosed GD, antithyroid drugs for less than 3 months. RNA extracted from PBMCs served as the sequencing template. In this sample, this clonotype turned up once. The antigen is not known. The CDR3 is 14 residues long. Germline assignment: CDR1 ENHRY and CDR2 SYGVKD. This same sample was also part of a study on T cells in Graves' hyperthyroidism and ophthalmopathy. This second report adds: Researchers found most expanded thyroid clonotypes above 0.001 in blood as well.

The sequenced sample was peripheral blood mononuclear cells (PBMCs), obtained at new diagnosis, from a patient treated with antithyroid drugs. The chain combines TRBV10-3 with TRBJ2-6; TRBD2 matches 9 bases. This clonotype originated in a man in his late teens or twenties with Graves disease. CDR3 residues: CAIAGEGGANVLTF. As DNA, the CDR3 is TGTGCGATAGCGGGAGAAGGTGGGGCCAACGTCCTGACTTTC.